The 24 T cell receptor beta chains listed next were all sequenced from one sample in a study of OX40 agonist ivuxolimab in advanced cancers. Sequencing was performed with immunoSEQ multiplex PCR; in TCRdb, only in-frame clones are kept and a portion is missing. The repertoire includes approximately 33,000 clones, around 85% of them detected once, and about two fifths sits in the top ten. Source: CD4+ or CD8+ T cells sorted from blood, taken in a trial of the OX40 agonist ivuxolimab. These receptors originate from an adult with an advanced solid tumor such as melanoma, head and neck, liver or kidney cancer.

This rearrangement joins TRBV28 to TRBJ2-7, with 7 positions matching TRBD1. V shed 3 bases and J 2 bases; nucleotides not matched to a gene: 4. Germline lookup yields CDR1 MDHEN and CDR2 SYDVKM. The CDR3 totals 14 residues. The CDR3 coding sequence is TGTGCCAGCAGTTTCTGGGGACAGACCTACGAGCAGTACTTC. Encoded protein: CASSFWGQTYEQYF.

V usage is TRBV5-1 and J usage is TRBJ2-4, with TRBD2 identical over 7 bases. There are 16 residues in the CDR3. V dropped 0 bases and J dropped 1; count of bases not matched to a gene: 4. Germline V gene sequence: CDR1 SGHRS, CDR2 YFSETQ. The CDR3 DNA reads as TGCGCCAGCAGCTTGGTTGCGGGAGAGGCCAAAAACATTCAGTACTTC. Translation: CASSLVAGEAKNIQYF. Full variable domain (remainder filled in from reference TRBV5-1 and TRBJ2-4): KAGVTQTPRYLIKTRGQQVTLSCSPISGHRSVSWYQQTPGQGLQFLFEYFSETQRNKGNFPGRFSGRQFSNSRSEMNVSTLELGDSALYLCASSLVAGEAKNIQYFGAGTRLSVL.

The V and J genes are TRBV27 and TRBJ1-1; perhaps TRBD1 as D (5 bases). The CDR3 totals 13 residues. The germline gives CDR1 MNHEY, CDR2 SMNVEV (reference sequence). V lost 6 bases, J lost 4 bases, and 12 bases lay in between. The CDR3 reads CASSILGGTEAFF. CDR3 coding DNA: TGTGCCAGCAGCATACTGGGGGGCACTGAAGCTTTCTTT.

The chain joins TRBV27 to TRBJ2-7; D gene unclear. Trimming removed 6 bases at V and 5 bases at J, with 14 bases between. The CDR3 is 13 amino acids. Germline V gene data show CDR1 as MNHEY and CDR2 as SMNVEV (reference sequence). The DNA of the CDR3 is TGTGCCAGCAGCTCCGATATTGGGGACGAGCAGTACTTC. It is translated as CASSSDIGDEQYF.

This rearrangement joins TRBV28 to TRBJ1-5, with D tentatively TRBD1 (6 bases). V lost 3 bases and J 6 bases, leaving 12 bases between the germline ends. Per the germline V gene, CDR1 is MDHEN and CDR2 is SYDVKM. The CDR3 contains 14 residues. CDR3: CASSLGGGGQPQHF. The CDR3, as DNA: TGTGCCAGCAGTTTGGGGGGGGGCGGTCAGCCCCAGCATTTT.

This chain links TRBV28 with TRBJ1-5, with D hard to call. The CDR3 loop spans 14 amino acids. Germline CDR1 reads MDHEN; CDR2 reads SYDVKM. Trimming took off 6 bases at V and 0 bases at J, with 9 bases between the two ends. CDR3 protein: CASSAPYSNQPQHF. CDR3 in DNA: TGTGCCAGCAGCGCACCGTATAGCAATCAGCCCCAGCATTTT.

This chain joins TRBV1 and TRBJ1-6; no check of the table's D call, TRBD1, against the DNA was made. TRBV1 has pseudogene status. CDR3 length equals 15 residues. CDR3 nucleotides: TGCACCAGCAGCCAAATCAGGGGCCAGCAGGCACCCCTCCACTTT. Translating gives CTSSQIRGQQAPLHF.

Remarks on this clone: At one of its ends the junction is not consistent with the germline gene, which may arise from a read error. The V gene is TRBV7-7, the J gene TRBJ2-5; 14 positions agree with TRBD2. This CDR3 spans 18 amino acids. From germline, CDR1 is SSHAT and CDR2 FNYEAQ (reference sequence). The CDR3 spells CASSLARGLAGEGETQYF. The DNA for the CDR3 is TGTGCTAGCAGCTTAGCTCGGGGACTAGCGGGAGAGGGAGAGACCCAGTACTTC. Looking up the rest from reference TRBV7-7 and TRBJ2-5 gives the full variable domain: GAGVSQSPRYKVTKRGQDVTLRCDPISSHATLYWYQQALGQGPEFLTYFNYEAQPDKSGLPSDRFSAERPEGSISTLTIQRTEQRDSAMYRCASSLARGLAGEGETQYFGPGTRLLVL.

In nucleotides, the CDR3 is TGTGCCAGCAGTCGCGATGAAACAGATACGCAGTATTTT. The encoded protein is CASSRDETDTQYF. J is TRBJ2-3 and V is TRBV6-6; D gene uncertain. The CDR3 sequence is 13 residues long. The germline V gene encodes CDR1 MNHNY and CDR2 SVGAGI (reference sequence). V was cut by 5 bases and J by 3 bases, with 9 bases left in between.

CDR3 in DNA: TGTGCCAGTAGTATAGGACTAACGAGCTACGAGCAGTACTTC. It is translated as CASSIGLTSYEQYF. The V gene is TRBV19, the J gene TRBJ2-7, with D perhaps matching TRBD2 (5 bases). V lost 1 base, J lost 3 bases, and 10 bases lay in between. The CDR3 is made up of 14 amino acids. CDR1 LNHDA and CDR2 SQIVND come from the germline V gene (reference sequence).

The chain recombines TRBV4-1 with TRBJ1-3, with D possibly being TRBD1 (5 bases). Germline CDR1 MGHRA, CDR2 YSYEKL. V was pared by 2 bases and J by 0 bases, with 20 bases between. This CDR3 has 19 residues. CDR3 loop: CASSQRRGTGPDSGNTIYF. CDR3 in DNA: TGCGCCAGCAGCCAACGACGCGGGACGGGCCCCGACTCTGGAAACACCATATATTTT.

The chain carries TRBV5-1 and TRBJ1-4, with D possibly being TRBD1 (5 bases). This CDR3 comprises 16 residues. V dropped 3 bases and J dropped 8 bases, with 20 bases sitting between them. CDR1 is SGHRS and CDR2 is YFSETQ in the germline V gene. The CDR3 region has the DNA TGCGCCAGCAGCTCCCTGGGGGTAGGAGCTGACGAAAAACTGTTTTTT. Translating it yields CASSSLGVGADEKLFF.

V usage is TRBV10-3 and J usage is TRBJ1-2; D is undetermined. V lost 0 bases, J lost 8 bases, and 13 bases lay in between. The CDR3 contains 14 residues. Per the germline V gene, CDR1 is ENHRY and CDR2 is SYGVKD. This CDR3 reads CAISESKWRTGYTF. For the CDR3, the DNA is TGTGCCATCAGTGAGTCGAAGTGGCGGACCGGCTACACCTTC.

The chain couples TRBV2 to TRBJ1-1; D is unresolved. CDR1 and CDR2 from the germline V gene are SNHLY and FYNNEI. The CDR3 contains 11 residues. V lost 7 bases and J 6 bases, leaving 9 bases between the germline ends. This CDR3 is CASTGGSEAFF. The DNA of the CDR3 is TGTGCCAGCACCGGTGGGTCTGAAGCTTTCTTT.

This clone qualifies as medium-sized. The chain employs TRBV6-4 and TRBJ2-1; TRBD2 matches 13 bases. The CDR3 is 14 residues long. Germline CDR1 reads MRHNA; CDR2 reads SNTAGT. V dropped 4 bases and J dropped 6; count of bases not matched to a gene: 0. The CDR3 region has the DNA TGTGCCAGCAGTGGGACTAGCGGGAGCAATGAGCAGTTCTTC. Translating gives CASSGTSGSNEQFF.

The DNA of the CDR3 is TGCGCCAGCAGCCAAGTTGGCAGTGATGGCTACACCTTC. Translated, it gives CASSQVGSDGYTF. The chain employs TRBV4-1 and TRBJ1-2; no definite D call. Germline V gives CDR1 MGHRA, CDR2 YSYEKL. The CDR3 totals 13 residues. V was shortened by 1 base and J by 6 bases, with 9 bases between the two germline ends.

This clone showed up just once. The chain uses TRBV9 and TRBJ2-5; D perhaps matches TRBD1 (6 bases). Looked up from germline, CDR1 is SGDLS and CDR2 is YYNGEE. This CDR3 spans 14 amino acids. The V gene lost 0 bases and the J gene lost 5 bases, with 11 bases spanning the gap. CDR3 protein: CASSVGWGPETQYF. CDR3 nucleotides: TGTGCCAGCAGCGTAGGGTGGGGGCCGGAGACCCAGTACTTC.

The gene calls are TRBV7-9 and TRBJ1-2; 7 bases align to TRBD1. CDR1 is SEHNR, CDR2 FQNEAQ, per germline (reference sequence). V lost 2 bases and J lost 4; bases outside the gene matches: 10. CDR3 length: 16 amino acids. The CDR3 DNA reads TGTGCCAGCAGCTTAAGCCGGGACAGTAAACTCTATGGCTACACCTTC. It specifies CASSLSRDSKLYGYTF.

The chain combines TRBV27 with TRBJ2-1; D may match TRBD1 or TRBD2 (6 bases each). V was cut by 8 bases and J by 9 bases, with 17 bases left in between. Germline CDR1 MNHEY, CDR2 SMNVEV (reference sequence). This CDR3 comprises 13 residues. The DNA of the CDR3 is TGTGCCAGCGGGTTATTCGGGGGCACTGAGCAGTTCTTC. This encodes CASGLFGGTEQFF.

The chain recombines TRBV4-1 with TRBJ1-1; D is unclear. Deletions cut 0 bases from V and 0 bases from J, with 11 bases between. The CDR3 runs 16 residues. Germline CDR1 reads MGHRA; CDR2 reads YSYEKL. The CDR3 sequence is CASSQDPWGVNTEAFF. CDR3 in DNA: TGCGCCAGCAGCCAAGATCCATGGGGAGTGAACACTGAAGCTTTCTTT.

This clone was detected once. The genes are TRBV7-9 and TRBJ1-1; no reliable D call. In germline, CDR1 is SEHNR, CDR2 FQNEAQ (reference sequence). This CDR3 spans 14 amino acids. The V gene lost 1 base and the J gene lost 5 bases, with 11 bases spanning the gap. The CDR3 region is CASSLERVWTEAFF. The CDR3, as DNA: TGTGCCAGCAGCTTAGAGAGGGTTTGGACTGAAGCTTTCTTT.

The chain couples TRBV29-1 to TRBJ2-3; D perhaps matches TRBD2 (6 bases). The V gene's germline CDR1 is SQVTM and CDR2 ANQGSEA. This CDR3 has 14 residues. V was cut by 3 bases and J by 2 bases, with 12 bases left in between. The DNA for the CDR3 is TGCAGCGTTGAGCCTCTAGCGAACACAGATACGCAGTATTTT. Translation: CSVEPLANTDTQYF.

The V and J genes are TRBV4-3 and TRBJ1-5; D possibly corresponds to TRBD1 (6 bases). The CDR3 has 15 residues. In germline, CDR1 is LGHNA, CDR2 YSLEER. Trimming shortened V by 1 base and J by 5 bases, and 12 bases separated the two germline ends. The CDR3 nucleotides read TGCGCCAGCAGCCAAGGAACAGGGATTCATCAGCCCCAGCATTTT. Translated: CASSQGTGIHQPQHF.

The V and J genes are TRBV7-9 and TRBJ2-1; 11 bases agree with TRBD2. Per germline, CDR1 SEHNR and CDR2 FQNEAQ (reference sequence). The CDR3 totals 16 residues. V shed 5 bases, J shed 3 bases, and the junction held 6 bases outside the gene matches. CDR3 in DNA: TGTGCCAGCAGCCCACCGGGGACTAGCGGCTACAATGAGCAGTTCTTC. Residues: CASSPPGTSGYNEQFF.